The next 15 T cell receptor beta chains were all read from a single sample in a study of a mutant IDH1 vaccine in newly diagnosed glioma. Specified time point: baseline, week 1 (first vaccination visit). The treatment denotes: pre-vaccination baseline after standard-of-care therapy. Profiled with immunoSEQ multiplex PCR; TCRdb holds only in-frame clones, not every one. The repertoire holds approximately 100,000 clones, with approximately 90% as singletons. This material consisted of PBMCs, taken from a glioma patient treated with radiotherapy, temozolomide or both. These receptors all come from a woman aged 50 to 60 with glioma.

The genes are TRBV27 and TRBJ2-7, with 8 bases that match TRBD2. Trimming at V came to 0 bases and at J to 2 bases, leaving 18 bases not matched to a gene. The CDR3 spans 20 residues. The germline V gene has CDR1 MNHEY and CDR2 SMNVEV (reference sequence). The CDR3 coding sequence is TGTGCCAGCAGTTTATCAGGGCTGATGGTCCCACTAGCGGACCCCTACGAGCAGTACTTC. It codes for CASSLSGLMVPLADPYEQYF.

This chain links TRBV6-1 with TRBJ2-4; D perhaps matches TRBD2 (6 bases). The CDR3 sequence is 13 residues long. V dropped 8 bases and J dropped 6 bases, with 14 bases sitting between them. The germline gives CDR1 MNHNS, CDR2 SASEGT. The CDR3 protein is CASSNPGRNIQYF. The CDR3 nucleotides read TGTGCCAGCTCGAATCCCGGGAGAAACATTCAGTACTTC.

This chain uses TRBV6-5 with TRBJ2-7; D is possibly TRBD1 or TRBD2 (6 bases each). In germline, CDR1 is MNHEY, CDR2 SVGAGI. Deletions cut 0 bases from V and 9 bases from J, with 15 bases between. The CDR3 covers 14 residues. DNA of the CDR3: TGTGCCAGCAGTTACTCCACCCTACAGGGAGGGCAGTACTTC. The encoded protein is CASSYSTLQGGQYF.

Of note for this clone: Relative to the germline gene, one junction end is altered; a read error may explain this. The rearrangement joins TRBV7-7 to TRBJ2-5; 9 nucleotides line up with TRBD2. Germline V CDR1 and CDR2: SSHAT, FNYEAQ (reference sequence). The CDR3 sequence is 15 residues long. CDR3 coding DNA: TGTGCTAGCAGCACAGCGGGAGGCCGGGGAGAGACCCAGTACTTC. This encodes CASSTAGGRGETQYF. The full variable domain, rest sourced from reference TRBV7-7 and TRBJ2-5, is GAGVSQSPRYKVTKRGQDVTLRCDPISSHATLYWYQQALGQGPEFLTYFNYEAQPDKSGLPSDRFSAERPEGSISTLTIQRTEQRDSAMYRCASSTAGGRGETQYFGPGTRLLVL.

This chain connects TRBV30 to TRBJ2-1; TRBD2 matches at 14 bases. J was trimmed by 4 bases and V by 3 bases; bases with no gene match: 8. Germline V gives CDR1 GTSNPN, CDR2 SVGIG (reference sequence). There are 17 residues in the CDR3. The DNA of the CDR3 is TGTGCCTGGAGAAAGACCAGACTAGCGGGAGGGTACAATGAGCAGTTCTTC. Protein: CAWRKTRLAGGYNEQFF. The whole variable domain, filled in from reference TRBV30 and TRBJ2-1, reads SQTIHQWPATLVQPVGSPLSLECTVEGTSNPNLYWYRQAAGRGLQLLFYSVGIGQISSEVPQNLSASRPQDRQFILSSKKLLLSDSGFYLCAWRKTRLAGGYNEQFFGPGTRLTVL.

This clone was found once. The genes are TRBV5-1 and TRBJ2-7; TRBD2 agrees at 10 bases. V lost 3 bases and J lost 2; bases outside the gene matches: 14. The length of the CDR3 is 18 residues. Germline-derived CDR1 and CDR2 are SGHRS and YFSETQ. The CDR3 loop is CASSYELTGLATTYEQYF. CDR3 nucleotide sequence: TGCGCCAGCAGCTACGAACTGACGGGACTAGCGACTACCTACGAGCAGTACTTC.

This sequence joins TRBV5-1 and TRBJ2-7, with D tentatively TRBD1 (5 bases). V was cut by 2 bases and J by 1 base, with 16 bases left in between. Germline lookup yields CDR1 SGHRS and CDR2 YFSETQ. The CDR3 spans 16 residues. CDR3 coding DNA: TGCGCCAGCAGCTTACCCGAAGGGGAAAGGTCCTACGAGCAGTACTTC. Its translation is CASSLPEGERSYEQYF.

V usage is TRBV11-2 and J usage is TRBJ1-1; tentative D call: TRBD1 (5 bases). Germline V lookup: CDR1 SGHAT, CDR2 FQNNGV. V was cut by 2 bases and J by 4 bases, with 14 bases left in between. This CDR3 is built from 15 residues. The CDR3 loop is CASSLYHGRGTEAFF. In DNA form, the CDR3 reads TGTGCCAGCAGCTTATACCACGGAAGGGGCACTGAAGCTTTCTTT.

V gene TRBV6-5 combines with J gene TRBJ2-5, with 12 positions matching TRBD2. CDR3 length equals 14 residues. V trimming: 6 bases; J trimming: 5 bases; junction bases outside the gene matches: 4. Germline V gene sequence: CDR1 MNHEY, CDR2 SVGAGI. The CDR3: CASSRLAGEETQYF. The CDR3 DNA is TGTGCCAGCAGCAGACTAGCGGGAGAGGAGACCCAGTACTTC.

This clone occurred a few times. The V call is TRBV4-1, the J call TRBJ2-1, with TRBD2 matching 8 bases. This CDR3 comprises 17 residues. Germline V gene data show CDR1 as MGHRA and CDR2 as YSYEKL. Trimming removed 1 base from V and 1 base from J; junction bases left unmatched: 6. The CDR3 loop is CASSQGRAGVSYNEQFF. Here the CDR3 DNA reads TGCGCCAGCAGCCAAGGGCGAGCGGGAGTATCCTACAATGAGCAGTTCTTC.

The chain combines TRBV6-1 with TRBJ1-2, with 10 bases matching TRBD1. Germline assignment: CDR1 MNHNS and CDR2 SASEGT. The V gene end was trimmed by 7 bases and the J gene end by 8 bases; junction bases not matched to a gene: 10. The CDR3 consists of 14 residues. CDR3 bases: TGTGCCAGCAAACTCCGGGACAGGGGATCCGGCTACACCTTC. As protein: CASKLRDRGSGYTF.

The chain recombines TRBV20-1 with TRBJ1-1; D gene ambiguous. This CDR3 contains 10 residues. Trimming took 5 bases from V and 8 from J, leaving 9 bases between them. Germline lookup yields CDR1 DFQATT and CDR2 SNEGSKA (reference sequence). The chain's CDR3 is CSAGYQEAFF. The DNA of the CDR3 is TGCAGTGCTGGGTACCAAGAAGCTTTCTTT.

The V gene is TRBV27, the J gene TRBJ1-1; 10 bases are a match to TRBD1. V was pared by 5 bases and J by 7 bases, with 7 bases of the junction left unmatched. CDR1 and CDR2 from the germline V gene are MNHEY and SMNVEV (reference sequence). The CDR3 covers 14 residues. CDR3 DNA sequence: TGTGCCAGCAGTCCCCGGGACAGGGGTATTGAAGCTTTCTTT. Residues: CASSPRDRGIEAFF.

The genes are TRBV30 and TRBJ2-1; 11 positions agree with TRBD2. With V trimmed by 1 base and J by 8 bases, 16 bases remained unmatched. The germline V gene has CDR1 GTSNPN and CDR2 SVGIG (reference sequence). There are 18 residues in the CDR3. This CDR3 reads CAWSGLGRTSGSWYEQFF. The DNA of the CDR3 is TGTGCCTGGAGTGGCCTGGGAAGAACTAGCGGGAGTTGGTATGAGCAGTTCTTC. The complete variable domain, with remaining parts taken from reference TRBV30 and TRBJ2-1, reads SQTIHQWPATLVQPVGSPLSLECTVEGTSNPNLYWYRQAAGRGLQLLFYSVGIGQISSEVPQNLSASRPQDRQFILSSKKLLLSDSGFYLCAWSGLGRTSGSWYEQFFGPGTRLTVL.

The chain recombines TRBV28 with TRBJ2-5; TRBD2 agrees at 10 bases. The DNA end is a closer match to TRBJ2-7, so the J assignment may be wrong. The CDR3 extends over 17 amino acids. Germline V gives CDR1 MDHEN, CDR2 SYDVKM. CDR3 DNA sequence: TGTGCCAGCAGTTTAGCCGCAGCGCTAGCGGGAGACAACGAGCAGTACTTC. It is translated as CASSLAAALAGDNEQYF.